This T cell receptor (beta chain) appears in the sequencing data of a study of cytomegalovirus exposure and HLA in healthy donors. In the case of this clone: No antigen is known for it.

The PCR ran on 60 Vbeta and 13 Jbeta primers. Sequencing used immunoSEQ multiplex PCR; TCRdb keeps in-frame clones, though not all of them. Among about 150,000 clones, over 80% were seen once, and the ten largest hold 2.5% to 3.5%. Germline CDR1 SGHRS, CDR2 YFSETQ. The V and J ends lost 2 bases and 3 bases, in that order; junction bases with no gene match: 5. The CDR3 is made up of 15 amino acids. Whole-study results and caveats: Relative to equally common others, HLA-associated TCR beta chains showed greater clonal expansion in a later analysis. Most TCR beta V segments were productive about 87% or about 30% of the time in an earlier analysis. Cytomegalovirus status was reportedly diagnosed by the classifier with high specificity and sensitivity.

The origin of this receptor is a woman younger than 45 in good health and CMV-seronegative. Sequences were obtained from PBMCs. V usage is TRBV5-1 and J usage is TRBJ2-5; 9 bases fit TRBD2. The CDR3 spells CASSFAGLAEETQYF. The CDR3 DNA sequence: TGCGCCAGCAGCTTCGCGGGACTAGCCGAAGAGACCCAGTACTTC. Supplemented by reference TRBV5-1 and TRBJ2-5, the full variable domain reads KAGVTQTPRYLIKTRGQQVTLSCSPISGHRSVSWYQQTPGQGLQFLFEYFSETQRNKGNFPGRFSGRQFSNSRSEMNVSTLELGDSALYLCASSFAGLAEETQYFGPGTRLLVL.